These T cell receptor beta chains were read from a single sample in a study of CD8+CD57+ T cells in acquired aplastic anemia. TCRdb passed the reads through MiXCR, listing each CDR3 protein once. In the table there are 200,000 to 250,000 distinct CDR3 sequences, roughly 33% of which are singletons. Sequences were obtained from sorted CD4+, CD8+, or CD8+CD57+ T cells (not recorded which) from PBMCs. These receptors all stem from a human donor in good health, serving as a control. Both conserved end residues are part of each CDR3.

j_call v_call cdr3_aa
TRBJ2-1 TRBV3-1 CASSQVVQSEQFF
TRBJ1-5 TRBV7-8 CASSLSRMQHF
TRBJ2-7 TRBV6-1 CASSGGGIRSYEQYF
TRBJ2-3 TRBV12-3/TRBV12-4 CASRAAGTTPDTQYF
TRBJ1-6 TRBV30 CAWRQGAVVNSPLHF
TRBJ1-2 TRBV20-1 CSARRTGDTYGYTF
TRBJ2-7 TRBV2 CATSEGRGYEQYF
TRBJ1-6 TRBV10-2 CASRLGLNSPLHF
TRBJ1-5 TRBV10-3 CAISEAGGNQPQHF
TRBJ1-2 TRBV5-4 CASSGQGAGYGYTF
TRBJ2-7 TRBV10-2 CASLDCVRFGSPYEQYF
TRBJ2-7 TRBV29-1 CSVGGRETYEQYF
TRBJ1-5 TRBV20-1 CSARSGAVNQPQHF
TRBJ1-2 TRBV4-1 CASSQERSGDYGYTF
TRBJ1-1 TRBV7-9 CASSQRPGPSGTEAFF
TRBJ2-5 TRBV20-1 CSARGGVGATEQETQYF
TRBJ2-5 TRBV5-4 CASSQGRGPETQYF
TRBJ2-7 TRBV20-1 CSASSSDRAYEQYF
TRBJ1-1 TRBV7-9 CASSFGAGLNTEAFF
TRBJ2-3 TRBV10-1 CASSAGGGYTDTQYF
TRBJ2-7 TRBV20-1 CSAIIRDWSYEQYF
TRBJ1-1 TRBV3-1 CASSQVAGRANTEAFF
TRBJ1-5 TRBV2 CASSSGNQPQHF
TRBJ1-5 TRBV29-1 CSATYYRDIGQPQHF
TRBJ2-1 TRBV20-1 CSANRGNEQFF
TRBJ1-1 TRBV6-1 CASKAGTGNTEAFF
TRBJ2-5 TRBV5-1 CASSLGPTPETQYF
TRBJ1-1 TRBV15 CATSRDSRTEAFF
TRBJ2-7 TRBV19 CASTPGGQASYEQYF
TRBJ1-2 TRBV12-3/TRBV12-4 CASSLQGFYGYTF
TRBJ2-1 TRBV10-3 CAISEGDSRSEQFF
TRBJ1-2 TRBV29-1 CSVEDLRNYGYTF
TRBJ1-2 TRBV20-1 CSANLGREAGYTF
TRBJ1-4 TRBV9 CASSPYSRTANEKLFF
TRBJ2-1 TRBV7-8 CASSQRPRGDEQFF
TRBJ2-1 TRBV5-1 CASSGTDAYNEQFF
TRBJ2-4 TRBV5-1 CASSLGGGAKKAKNIQYF
TRBJ1-1 TRBV2 CATQLLDRNTEAFF
TRBJ1-4 TRBV11-2 CASSPAGWGVLHEKLFF
TRBJ1-2 TRBV7-9 CASSLSPRPTNYGYTF
TRBJ1-1 TRBV20-1 CSARFLGRDTEAFF
TRBJ2-3 TRBV29-1 CSVEGSSGAPLDTQYF
TRBJ2-7 TRBV2 CASSAHYEQYF
TRBJ2-3 TRBV2 CASSVEGGALIDTQYF
TRBJ2-5 TRBV20-1 CSAERTSGRAAETQYF